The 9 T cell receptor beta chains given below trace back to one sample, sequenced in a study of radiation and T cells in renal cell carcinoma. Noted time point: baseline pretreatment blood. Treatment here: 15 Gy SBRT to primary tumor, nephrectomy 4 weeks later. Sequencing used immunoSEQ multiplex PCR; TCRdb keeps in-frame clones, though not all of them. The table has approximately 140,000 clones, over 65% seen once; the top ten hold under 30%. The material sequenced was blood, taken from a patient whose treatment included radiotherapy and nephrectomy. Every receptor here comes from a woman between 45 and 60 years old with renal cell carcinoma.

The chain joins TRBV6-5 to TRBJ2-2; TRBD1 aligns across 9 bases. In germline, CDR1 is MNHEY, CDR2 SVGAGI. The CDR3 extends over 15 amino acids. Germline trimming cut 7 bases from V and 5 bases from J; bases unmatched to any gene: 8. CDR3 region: CASTHGGQGTGELFF. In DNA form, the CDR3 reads TGTGCCAGCACCCATGGAGGACAGGGGACCGGGGAGCTGTTTTTT.

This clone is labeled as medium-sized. CDR3 bases: TGCGCCAGCAGTAAGGACAGGGGTGGCGAGCAGTACTTC. Translation gives CASSKDRGGEQYF. The gene calls are TRBV10-1 and TRBJ2-7, with 9 bases fitting TRBD1. Germline lookup yields CDR1 WNHNN and CDR2 SYGVQD (reference sequence). The V gene end was trimmed by 5 bases and the J gene end by 6 bases; junction bases not matched to a gene: 5. The CDR3 totals 13 residues.

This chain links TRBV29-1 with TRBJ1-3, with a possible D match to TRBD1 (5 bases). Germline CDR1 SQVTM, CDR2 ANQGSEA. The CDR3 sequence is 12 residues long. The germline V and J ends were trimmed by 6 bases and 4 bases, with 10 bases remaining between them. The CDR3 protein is CSVEGRGNTIYF. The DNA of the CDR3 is TGCAGCGTCGAGGGGCGCGGAAACACCATATATTTT.

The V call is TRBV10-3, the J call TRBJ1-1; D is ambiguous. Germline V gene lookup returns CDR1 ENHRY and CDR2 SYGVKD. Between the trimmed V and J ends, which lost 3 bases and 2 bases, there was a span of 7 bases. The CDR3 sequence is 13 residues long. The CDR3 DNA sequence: TGTGCCATCAGTGAAGGGATCAACACTGAAGCTTTCTTT. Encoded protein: CAISEGINTEAFF.

Here the CDR3 DNA reads TGTGCCAGCAGCGGAGGGGCAGCCTATGGCTACACCTTC. Translating gives CASSGGAAYGYTF. The chain links TRBV7-9 to TRBJ1-2, with a possible D match to TRBD1 (5 bases). Trimming took off 5 bases at V and 4 bases at J, with 11 bases between the two ends. The CDR3 spans 13 residues. Germline loops: CDR1 SEHNR, CDR2 FQNEAQ (reference sequence).

CDR3 residues: CASSRLGANTEAFF. CDR3 DNA sequence: TGTGCCAGCAGCCGATTAGGGGCGAACACTGAAGCTTTCTTT. The J gene is TRBJ1-1, the V gene TRBV7-2; possible D gene TRBD1, 5 bases. V was pared by 5 bases and J by 1 base, with 11 bases between. Per germline, CDR1 SGHTA and CDR2 FQGNSA. The CDR3 runs 14 residues.

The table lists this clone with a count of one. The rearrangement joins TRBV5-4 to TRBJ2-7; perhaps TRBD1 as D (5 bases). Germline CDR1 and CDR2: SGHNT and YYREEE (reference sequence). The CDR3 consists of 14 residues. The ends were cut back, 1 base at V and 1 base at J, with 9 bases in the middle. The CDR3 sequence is CASSLQGVSYEQYF. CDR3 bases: TGTGCCAGCAGCTTGCAAGGGGTTTCCTACGAGCAGTACTTC.

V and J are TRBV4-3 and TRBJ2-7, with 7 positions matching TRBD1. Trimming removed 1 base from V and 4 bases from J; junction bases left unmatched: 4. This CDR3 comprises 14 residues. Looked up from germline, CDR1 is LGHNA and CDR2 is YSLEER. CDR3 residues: CASSQGGGGYEQYF. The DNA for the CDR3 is TGCGCCAGCAGCCAAGGAGGGGGCGGGTACGAGCAGTACTTC.

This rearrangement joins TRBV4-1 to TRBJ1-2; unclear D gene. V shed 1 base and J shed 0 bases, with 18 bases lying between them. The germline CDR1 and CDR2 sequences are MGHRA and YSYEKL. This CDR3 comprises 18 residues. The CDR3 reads CASSQVPPRHPTNYGYTF. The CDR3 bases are TGCGCCAGCAGCCAAGTTCCTCCGAGACATCCCACTAACTATGGCTACACCTTC.